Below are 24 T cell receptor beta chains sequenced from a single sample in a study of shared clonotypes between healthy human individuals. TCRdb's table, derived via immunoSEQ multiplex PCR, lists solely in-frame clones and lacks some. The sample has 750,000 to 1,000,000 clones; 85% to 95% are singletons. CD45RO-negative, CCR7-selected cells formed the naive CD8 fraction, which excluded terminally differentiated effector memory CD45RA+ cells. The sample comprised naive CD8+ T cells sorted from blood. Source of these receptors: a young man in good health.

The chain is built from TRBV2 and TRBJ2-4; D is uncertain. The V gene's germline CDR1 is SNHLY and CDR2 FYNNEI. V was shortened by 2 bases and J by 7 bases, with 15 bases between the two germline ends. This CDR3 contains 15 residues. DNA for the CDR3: TGTGCCAGCAGTGAACAGTACGGGTCGAGGAACATTCAGTACTTC. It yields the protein CASSEQYGSRNIQYF.

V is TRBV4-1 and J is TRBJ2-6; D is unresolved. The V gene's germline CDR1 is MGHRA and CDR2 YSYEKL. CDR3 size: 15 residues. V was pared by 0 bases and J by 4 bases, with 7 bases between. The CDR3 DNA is TGCGCCAGCAGCCAAGAGCTTCTCGGGGCCAACGTCCTGACTTTC. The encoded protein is CASSQELLGANVLTF.

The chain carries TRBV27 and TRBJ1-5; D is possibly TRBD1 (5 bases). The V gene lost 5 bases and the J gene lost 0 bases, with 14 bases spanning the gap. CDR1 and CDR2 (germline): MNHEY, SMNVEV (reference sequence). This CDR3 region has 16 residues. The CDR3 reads CASSPSTESSNQPQHF. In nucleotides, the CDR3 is TGTGCCAGCAGTCCCTCGACAGAAAGTAGCAATCAGCCCCAGCATTTT.

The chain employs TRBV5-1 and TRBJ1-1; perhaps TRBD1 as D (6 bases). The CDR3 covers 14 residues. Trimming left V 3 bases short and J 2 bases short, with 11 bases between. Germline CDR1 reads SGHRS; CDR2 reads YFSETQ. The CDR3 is CASSSQGRNTEAFF. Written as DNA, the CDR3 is TGCGCCAGCAGCTCACAGGGTCGTAACACTGAAGCTTTCTTT.

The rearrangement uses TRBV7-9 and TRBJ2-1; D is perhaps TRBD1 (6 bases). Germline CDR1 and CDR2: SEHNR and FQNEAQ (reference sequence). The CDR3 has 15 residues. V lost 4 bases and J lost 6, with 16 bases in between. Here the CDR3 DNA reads TGTGCCAGCAGCTGGACAGTCGCTTACGGCAATGAGCAGTTCTTC. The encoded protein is CASSWTVAYGNEQFF.

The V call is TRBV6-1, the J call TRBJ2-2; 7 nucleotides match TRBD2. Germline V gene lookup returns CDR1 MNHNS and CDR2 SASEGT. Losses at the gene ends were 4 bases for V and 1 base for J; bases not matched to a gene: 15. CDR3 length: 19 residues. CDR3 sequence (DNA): TGTGCCAGCAGTGCCTTTGGCGGGAGTAGGGTTAGGAACACCGGGGAGCTGTTTTTT. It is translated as CASSAFGGSRVRNTGELFF.

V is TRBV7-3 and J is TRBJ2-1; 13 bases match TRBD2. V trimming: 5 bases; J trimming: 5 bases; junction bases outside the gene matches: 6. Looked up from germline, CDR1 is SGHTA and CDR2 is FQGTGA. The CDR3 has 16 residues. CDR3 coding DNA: TGTGCCAGCAGCCTACTAGCGGGAGGGGGTAACAATGAGCAGTTCTTC. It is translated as CASSLLAGGGNNEQFF.

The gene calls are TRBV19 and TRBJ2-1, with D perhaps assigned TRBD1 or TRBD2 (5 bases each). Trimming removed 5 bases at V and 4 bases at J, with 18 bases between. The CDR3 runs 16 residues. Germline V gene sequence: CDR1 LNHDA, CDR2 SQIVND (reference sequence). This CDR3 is CASSWSSGRTYNEQFF. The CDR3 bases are TGTGCCAGTAGTTGGAGTTCGGGACGGACTTACAATGAGCAGTTCTTC.

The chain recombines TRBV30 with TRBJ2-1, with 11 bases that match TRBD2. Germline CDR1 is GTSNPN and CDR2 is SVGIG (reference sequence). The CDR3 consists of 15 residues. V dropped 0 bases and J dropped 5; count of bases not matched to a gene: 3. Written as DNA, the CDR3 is TGTGCCTGGAGTGTGGGTAGCGGGAGGGACAATGAGCAGTTCTTC. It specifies CAWSVGSGRDNEQFF. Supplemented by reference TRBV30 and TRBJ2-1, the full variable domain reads SQTIHQWPATLVQPVGSPLSLECTVEGTSNPNLYWYRQAAGRGLQLLFYSVGIGQISSEVPQNLSASRPQDRQFILSSKKLLLSDSGFYLCAWSVGSGRDNEQFFGPGTRLTVL.

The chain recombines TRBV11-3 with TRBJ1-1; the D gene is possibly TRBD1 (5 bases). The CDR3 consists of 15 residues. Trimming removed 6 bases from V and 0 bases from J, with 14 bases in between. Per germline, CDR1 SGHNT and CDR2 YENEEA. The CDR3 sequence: CASSSGHSLNTEAFF. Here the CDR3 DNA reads TGTGCCAGCAGTTCCGGACACTCGCTGAACACTGAAGCTTTCTTT.

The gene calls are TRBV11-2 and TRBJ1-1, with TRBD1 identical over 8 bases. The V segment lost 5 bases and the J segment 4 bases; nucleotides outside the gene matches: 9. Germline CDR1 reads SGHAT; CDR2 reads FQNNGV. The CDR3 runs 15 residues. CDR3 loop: CASSARTGRITEAFF. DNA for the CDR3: TGTGCCAGCAGCGCGCGGACAGGGAGGATCACTGAAGCTTTCTTT.

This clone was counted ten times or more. CDR3 DNA sequence: TGTGCCAGCAGTTACTCTTTGGGATCTGGCACTGAAGCTTTCTTT. It encodes CASSYSLGSGTEAFF. The chain couples TRBV6-5 to TRBJ1-1; D ambiguous. The CDR3 length is 15 residues. Between the trimmed V and J ends, which lost 0 bases and 4 bases, there was a span of 12 bases. CDR1 MNHEY and CDR2 SVGAGI come from the germline V gene.

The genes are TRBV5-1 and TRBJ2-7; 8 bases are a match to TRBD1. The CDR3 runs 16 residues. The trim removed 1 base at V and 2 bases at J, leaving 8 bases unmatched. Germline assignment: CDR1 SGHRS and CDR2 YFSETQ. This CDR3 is CASSLLGGQAAYEQYF. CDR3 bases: TGCGCCAGCAGCTTGTTAGGGGGACAGGCCGCCTACGAGCAGTACTTC.

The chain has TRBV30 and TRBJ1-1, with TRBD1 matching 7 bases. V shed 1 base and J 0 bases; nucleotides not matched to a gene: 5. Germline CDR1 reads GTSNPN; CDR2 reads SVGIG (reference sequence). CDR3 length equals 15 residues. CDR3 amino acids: CAWSEGTVMNTEAFF. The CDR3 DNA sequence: TGTGCCTGGAGTGAGGGGACAGTTATGAACACTGAAGCTTTCTTT.

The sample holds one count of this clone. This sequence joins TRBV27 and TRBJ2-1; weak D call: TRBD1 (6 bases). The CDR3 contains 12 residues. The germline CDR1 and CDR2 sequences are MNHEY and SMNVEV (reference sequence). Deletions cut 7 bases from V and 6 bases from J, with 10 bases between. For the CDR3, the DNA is TGTGCCAGCAACACAGGGATCAATGAGCAGTTCTTC. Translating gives CASNTGINEQFF.

The CDR3 here is CASSSGSGRARNEQFF. CDR3 DNA: TGTGCCAGCAGCTCAGGAAGCGGGAGGGCCAGGAATGAGCAGTTCTTC. The rearrangement links TRBV7-9 to TRBJ2-1; 10 positions agree with TRBD2. The CDR3 is 16 residues long. After removal of 4 bases from V and 7 bases from J, the junction contained 10 bases not matched to a gene. Germline V gene data show CDR1 as SEHNR and CDR2 as FQNEAQ (reference sequence). Full variable domain (remainder filled in from reference TRBV7-9 and TRBJ2-1): DTGVSQNPRHKITKRGQNVTFRCDPISEHNRLYWYRQTLGQGPEFLTYFQNEAQLEKSRLLSDRFSAERPKGSFSTLEIQRTEQGDSAMYLCASSSGSGRARNEQFFGPGTRLTVL.

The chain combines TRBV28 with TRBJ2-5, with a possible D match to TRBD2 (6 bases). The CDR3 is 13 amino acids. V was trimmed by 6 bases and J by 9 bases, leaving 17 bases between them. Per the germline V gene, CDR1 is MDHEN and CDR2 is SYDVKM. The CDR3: CASSPDPRGAQYF. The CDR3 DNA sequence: TGTGCCAGCAGCCCCGACCCGCGGGGAGCCCAGTACTTC.

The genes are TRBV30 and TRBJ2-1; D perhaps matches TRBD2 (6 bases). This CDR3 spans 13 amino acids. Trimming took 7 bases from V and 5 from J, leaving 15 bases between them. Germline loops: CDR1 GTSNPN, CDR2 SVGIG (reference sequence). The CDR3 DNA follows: TGTGCCTCGCACAGCGGGTGGGACAATGAGCAGTTCTTC. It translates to CASHSGWDNEQFF. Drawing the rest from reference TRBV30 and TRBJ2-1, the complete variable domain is SQTIHQWPATLVQPVGSPLSLECTVEGTSNPNLYWYRQAAGRGLQLLFYSVGIGQISSEVPQNLSASRPQDRQFILSSKKLLLSDSGFYLCASHSGWDNEQFFGPGTRLTVL.

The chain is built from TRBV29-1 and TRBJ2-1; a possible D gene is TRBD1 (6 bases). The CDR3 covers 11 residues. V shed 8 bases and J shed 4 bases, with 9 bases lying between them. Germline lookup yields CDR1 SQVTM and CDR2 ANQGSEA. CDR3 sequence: CSRQDYNEQFF. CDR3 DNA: TGCAGCCGACAGGATTACAATGAGCAGTTCTTC.

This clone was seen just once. Here the CDR3 reads CASSNNRDSPGNEQFF. CDR3 coding DNA: TGTGCCAGCAGTAACAACAGGGACTCCCCAGGGAATGAGCAGTTCTTC. The V gene is TRBV28, the J gene TRBJ2-1, with D perhaps given as TRBD1 or TRBD2 (6 bases each). In germline, CDR1 is MDHEN, CDR2 SYDVKM. The CDR3 totals 16 residues. The V gene lost 5 bases and the J gene lost 7 bases, with 21 bases spanning the gap.

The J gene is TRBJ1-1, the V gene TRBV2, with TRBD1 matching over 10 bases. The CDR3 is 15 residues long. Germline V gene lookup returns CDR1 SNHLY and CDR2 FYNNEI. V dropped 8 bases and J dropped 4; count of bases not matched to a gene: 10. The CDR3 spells CASFPKGQGTTEAFF. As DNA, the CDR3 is TGTGCCAGCTTTCCAAAGGGACAGGGGACCACTGAAGCTTTCTTT. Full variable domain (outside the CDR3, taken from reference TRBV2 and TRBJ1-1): EPEVTQTPSHQVTQMGQEVILRCVPISNHLYFYWYRQILGQKVEFLVSFYNNEISEKSEIFDDQFSVERPDGSNFTLKIRSTKLEDSAMYFCASFPKGQGTTEAFFGQGTRLTVV.

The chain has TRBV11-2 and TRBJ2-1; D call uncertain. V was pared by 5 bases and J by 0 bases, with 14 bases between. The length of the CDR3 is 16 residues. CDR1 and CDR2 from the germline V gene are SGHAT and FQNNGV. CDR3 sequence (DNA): TGTGCCAGCAGCCCTACCACGGGTAGCTCCTACAATGAGCAGTTCTTC. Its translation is CASSPTTGSSYNEQFF. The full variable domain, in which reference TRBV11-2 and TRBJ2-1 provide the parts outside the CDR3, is EAGVAQSPRYKIIEKRQSVAFWCNPISGHATLYWYQQILGQGPKLLIQFQNNGVVDDSQLPKDRFSAERLKGVDSTLKIQPAKLEDSAVYLCASSPTTGSSYNEQFFGPGTRLTVL.

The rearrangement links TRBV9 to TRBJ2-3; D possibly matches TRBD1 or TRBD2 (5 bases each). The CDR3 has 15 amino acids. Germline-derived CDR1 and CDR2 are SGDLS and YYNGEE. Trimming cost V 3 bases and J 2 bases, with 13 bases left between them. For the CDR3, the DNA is TGTGCCAGCAGCGGAGGGGCTAGCACCACAGATACGCAGTATTTT. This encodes CASSGGASTTDTQYF. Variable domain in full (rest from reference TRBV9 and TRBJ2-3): DSGVTQTPKHLITATGQRVTLRCSPRSGDLSVYWYQQSLDQGLQFLIQYYNGEERAKGNILERFSAQQFPDLHSELNLSSLELGDSALYFCASSGGASTTDTQYFGPGTRLTVL.

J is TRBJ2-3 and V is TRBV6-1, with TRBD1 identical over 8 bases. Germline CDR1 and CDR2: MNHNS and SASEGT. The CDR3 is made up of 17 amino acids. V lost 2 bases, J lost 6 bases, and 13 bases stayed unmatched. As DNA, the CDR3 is TGTGCCAGCAGTGAAAGGAGGGGGGCAGGGGGCTCGGATACGCAGTATTTT. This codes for CASSERRGAGGSDTQYF.